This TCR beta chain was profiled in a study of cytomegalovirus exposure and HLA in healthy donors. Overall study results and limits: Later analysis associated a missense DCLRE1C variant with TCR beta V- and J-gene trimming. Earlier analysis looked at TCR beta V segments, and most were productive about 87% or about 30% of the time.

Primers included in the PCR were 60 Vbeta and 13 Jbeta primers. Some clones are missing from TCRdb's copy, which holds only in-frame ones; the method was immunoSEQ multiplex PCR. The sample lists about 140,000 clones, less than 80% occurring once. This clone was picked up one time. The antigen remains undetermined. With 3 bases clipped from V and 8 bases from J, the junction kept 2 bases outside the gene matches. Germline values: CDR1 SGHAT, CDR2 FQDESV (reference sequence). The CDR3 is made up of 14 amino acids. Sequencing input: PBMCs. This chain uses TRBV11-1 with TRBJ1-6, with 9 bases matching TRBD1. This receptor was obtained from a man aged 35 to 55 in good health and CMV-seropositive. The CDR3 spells CASSLGQGYSPLHF. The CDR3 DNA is TGTGCCAGCAGCTTGGGACAGGGCTATTCACCCCTCCACTTT.